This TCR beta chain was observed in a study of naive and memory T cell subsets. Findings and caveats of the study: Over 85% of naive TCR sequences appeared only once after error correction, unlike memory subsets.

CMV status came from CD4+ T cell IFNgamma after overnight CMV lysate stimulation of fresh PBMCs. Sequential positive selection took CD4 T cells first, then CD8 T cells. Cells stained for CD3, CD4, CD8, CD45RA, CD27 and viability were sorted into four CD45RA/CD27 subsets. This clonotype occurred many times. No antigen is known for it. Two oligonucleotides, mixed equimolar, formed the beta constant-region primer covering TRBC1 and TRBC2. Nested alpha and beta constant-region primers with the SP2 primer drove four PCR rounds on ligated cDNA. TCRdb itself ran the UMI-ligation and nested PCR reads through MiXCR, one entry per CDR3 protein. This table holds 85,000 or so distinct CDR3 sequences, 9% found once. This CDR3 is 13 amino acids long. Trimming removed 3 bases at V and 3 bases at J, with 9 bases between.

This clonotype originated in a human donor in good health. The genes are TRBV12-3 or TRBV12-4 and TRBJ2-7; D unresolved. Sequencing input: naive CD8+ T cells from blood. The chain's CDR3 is CASSFDGDYEQYF. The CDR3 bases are TGTGCCAGCAGTTTTGACGGCGACTACGAGCAGTACTTC.